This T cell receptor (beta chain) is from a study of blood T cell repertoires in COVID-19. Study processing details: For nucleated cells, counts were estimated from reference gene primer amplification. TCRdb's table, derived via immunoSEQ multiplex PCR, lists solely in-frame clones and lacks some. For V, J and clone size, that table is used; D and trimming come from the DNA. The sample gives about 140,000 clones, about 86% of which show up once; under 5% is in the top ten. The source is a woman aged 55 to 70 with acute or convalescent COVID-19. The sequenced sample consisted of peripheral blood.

The CDR3 here is CASSFNDMGGREQFF. The CDR3 DNA reads as TGTGCCAGCAGTTTCAATGATATGGGAGGGCGGGAGCAGTTCTTC. V and J are TRBV27 and TRBJ2-1; 7 bases map to TRBD2. The CDR3 has 15 residues. The trim removed 3 bases at V and 10 bases at J, leaving 12 bases unmatched. Germline CDR1 reads MNHEY; CDR2 reads SMNVEV (reference sequence).